This record concerns one T cell receptor (beta chain) sequence. Antigen: not known. The sample is drawn from a study of blood T cells in healthy people across ages. Study-wide findings and caveats: Lack of knowledge of donor CMV status possibly confounded expanded clonotype changes. PBMCs were not sorted, which prevented a conclusive comparison of naive versus antigen-experienced cells.

Every sample had a minimum of 7 million PBMCs isolated. Per sample, extraction of total RNA gave at least 5 micrograms in every case. It was with a sample-barcoded 5' primer and a J-beta primer mix that a second PCR of about 6 to 11 cycles was run. TCRdb used MiXCR to reprocess the 5' RACE reads, holding one entry per CDR3 protein. There are approximately 1.5 million distinct CDR3 sequences in the sample; approximately 32% occur only once, and approximately 11% lies in the top ten. The TCR sequence derives from a woman in her twenties or thirties in good health. The sample comprised blood.

The CDR3 reads CASSWTGRVLGNEQFF. The CDR3 coding sequence is TGTGCCAGCAGCTGGACAGGGCGGGTGTTGGGCAATGAGCAGTTCTTC. The chain is built from TRBV6-2 or TRBV6-3 and TRBJ2-1; 8 nucleotides agree with TRBD1. Germline V gene lookup returns CDR1 MNHEY and CDR2 SVGEGT. With 6 bases clipped from V and 6 bases from J, the junction kept 13 bases outside the gene matches. The CDR3 is made up of 16 amino acids.